The entry below gives a single T cell receptor beta chain sequence along with its context. Its target antigen remains unknown. Qualities for individual bases were not recorded, and no much larger clone is one base off. This specimen belongs to a study of blood T cell repertoires in COVID-19 (dated by TCRdb to the early 2020s). Describing the broader study: Collaborator samples came from the United States, Italy and Spain and covered acute and convalescent phases of COVID-19. The prospective study material was composed of cDNA or gDNA derived from T cells, B-cell-depleted T cells, or PBMCs. The dataset comprised deeply sampled blood TCRbeta repertoires from subjects exposed to, actively infected with, or recovered from COVID-19. A freely available public database, intended as a resource for researchers studying the immune response to SARS-CoV-2, is where the repertoires were released. The samples were drawn from the first 160 participants of the ongoing ImmuneRACE study and from some 1,300 subjects provided by 6 global collaborators. The sample metadata nearly always contained a de-identified subject ID, COVID-19 status, age in years and sex. HLA class I and class II types, where available, came from metadata supplied by the sample provider rather than from assay-based typing.

In Seattle, one collaborating source enrolled patients while the infection was active and tracked those patients longitudinally over the course of disease. Each collaborating institution followed its own protocols to collect whole blood in K2EDTA tubes. For TCRbeta analysis, collaborators shipped samples in one of three forms: frozen whole blood, isolated PBMCs, or DNA extracted from either of those sample types. The full study reports these points: Clinical and demographic metadata were provided uncurated, with the amount varying by source and participant.

TCRbeta CDR3 regions were amplified from genomic DNA using the immunoSEQ Assay, a bias-controlled multiplex PCR. The source study handled its data this way. The number of nucleated cells in each sample was estimated by amplification of reference gene primers within the assay. Sequence reads were collapsed and filtered to measure the absolute abundance of every unique TCRbeta CDR3 rearrangement. For each sample, productive Simpson clonality was calculated as the square root of Simpson's diversity index over productive rearrangements. As stored in TCRdb, this immuneACCESS dataset retains in-frame rearrangements with V and J assigned. A fraction of the clones does not appear; measured against another copy, unresolved V genes explain less than half of the discrepancy, and the remainder lacks a known reason. V, J and clone size were drawn from that table, and D and trimming were deduced from the DNA. This sample gives about 370,000 clones in total; 70% to 90% of them show up just once. The ten largest clonotypes hold around 9.3% of the sample.

Between the V and J ends, shortened by 5 bases and 2 bases respectively, the junction contains 13 bases. The CDR3, from cysteine to phenylalanine, totals 14 residues. The retained sequence is limited to the CDR3, 42 bases, with the frame set at the first base. The germline V gene (reference sequence) specifies SGHNT as CDR1 and YYREEE as CDR2. This TCR was recovered from a young woman with COVID-19, enrolled during active disease. The rearrangement joined TRBV5-4 to TRBJ2-5; no D gene is confidently identified. The sequenced sample consisted of peripheral blood. The encoded CDR3 is CASRPSGHQETQYF. The DNA sequence is given as TGTGCCAGCAGACCATCAGGCCATCAAGAGACCCAGTACTTC.